The 17 T cell receptor beta chains reported below all come from one sample, sequenced in a study of blood T cell repertoires in COVID-19. Sequencing was performed with immunoSEQ multiplex PCR; in TCRdb, only in-frame clones are kept and a portion is missing. The repertoire holds 350,000 to 400,000 clones, with over 75% as singletons. The sequenced sample was PBMCs or T cells enriched from blood (not recorded which). The receptors originated from a woman younger than 45 who had recovered from COVID-19.

V and J are TRBV29-1 and TRBJ1-4; D is possibly TRBD1 (5 bases). Germline-derived CDR1 and CDR2 are SQVTM and ANQGSEA. The CDR3 runs to 13 residues. Deletions cut 6 bases from V and 7 bases from J, with 15 bases between. The CDR3 sequence is CSVRHSGGEKLFF. As DNA, the CDR3 is TGCAGCGTAAGACACTCCGGGGGTGAAAAACTGTTTTTT.

In its sample, this clone was seen once. The V call is TRBV9, the J call TRBJ2-2; the D is unclear. Trimming took off 4 bases at V and 1 base at J, with 2 bases between the two ends. The germline V gene has CDR1 SGDLS and CDR2 YYNGEE. The CDR3 has 12 amino acids. CDR3 DNA: TGTGCCAGCAGCCGGAACACCGGGGAGCTGTTTTTT. It codes for CASSRNTGELFF.

This chain links TRBV13 with TRBJ2-1, with 15 bases fitting TRBD2. V gave up 3 bases and J gave up 14 bases; unmatched junction bases: 8. Germline lookup yields CDR1 PRHDT and CDR2 FYEKMQ (reference sequence). CDR3 length: 15 residues. The CDR3 coding sequence is TGTGCCAGCAGCTTTAGGACTAGCGGGGGGGCGTCGAAGTTCTTC. It translates to CASSFRTSGGASKFF.

The chain combines TRBV18 with TRBJ2-5, with D tentatively TRBD2 (5 bases). Trimming took off 5 bases at V and 1 base at J, with 14 bases between the two ends. From germline, CDR1 is KGHSH and CDR2 LQKENI. This CDR3 has 15 amino acids. The CDR3 DNA sequence: TGTGCCAGCTCAATCGGGATAGGGATCCAAGAGACCCAGTACTTC. Translating it yields CASSIGIGIQETQYF.

The genes are TRBV10-3 and TRBJ2-3; D not certain. CDR1 and CDR2 (germline): ENHRY, SYGVKD. Trimming stripped 3 bases from V and 5 bases from J, with 15 bases between. The CDR3 length is 15 residues. DNA of the CDR3: TGTGCCATCAGTGAACCGAGAGAGGCGCGAGATACGCAGTATTTT. The encoded protein is CAISEPREARDTQYF.

The table lists this clone with a few counts. The chain is built from TRBV5-1 and TRBJ2-7; TRBD1 matches at 11 bases. Germline V lookup: CDR1 SGHRS, CDR2 YFSETQ. V lost 2 bases and J lost 5; bases outside the gene matches: 3. CDR3 length equals 14 residues. The CDR3 DNA reads as TGCGCCAGCAGCTTTGGGACAGGGGGAAACGAGCAGTACTTC. It yields the protein CASSFGTGGNEQYF.

The chain uses TRBV28 and TRBJ1-5; unclear D gene. The V end lost 6 bases, the J end lost 7 bases, and 10 bases lay between the germline ends. Germline V CDR1 and CDR2: MDHEN, SYDVKM. The CDR3 sequence is 12 residues long. CDR3 loop: CASSPVRQPQHF. The CDR3 coding sequence is TGTGCCAGCAGCCCAGTCAGGCAGCCCCAGCATTTT.

A note on this clone: Other DNA sequences from this sample encode an identical CDR3 as well. V and J are TRBV28 and TRBJ2-7; the D gene is possibly TRBD1 (5 bases). V dropped 2 bases and J dropped 3 bases, with 8 bases sitting between them. This CDR3 spans 13 amino acids. From germline, CDR1 is MDHEN and CDR2 SYDVKM. CDR3 DNA: TGTGCCAGCAGTTTAGGCAGGGTCTACGAGCAGTACTTC. It encodes CASSLGRVYEQYF.

This rearrangement joins TRBV7-9 to TRBJ1-4; TRBD1 agrees at 12 bases. CDR1 and CDR2 (germline): SEHNR, FQNEAQ (reference sequence). Losses at the gene ends were 5 bases for V and 6 bases for J; bases not matched to a gene: 10. The length of the CDR3 is 17 residues. The CDR3, as DNA: TGTGCCAGCAGCCCAGGGACAGGGGGCGAGTCGGATGAAAAACTGTTTTTT. It encodes CASSPGTGGESDEKLFF.

This chain connects TRBV28 to TRBJ2-7; TRBD1 agrees at 8 bases. V lost 6 bases to trimming and J lost 4 bases; unmatched junction nucleotides: 5. The germline V gene has CDR1 MDHEN and CDR2 SYDVKM. The CDR3 is 13 amino acids. CDR3 sequence: CASRAGTGYEQYF. CDR3 bases: TGTGCCAGCAGGGCCGGGACAGGTTACGAGCAGTACTTC.

The chain joins TRBV7-2 to TRBJ1-5, with 10 bases aligning to TRBD1. V lost 5 bases and J lost 7; bases outside the gene matches: 11. This CDR3 region has 16 residues. Germline V CDR1 and CDR2: SGHTA, FQGNSA. The CDR3 is CASSAATGGSGQPQHF. The CDR3 nucleotides are TGTGCCAGCAGCGCGGCGACAGGGGGCTCCGGGCAGCCCCAGCATTTT.

This sequence joins TRBV7-2 and TRBJ2-2; D might be TRBD2 (6 bases). Germline values: CDR1 SGHTA, CDR2 FQGNSA. The CDR3 is 15 amino acids. Trimming left V 0 bases short and J 1 base short, with 6 bases between. The CDR3 DNA is TGTGCCAGCAGCTTAGCGCGGGAGAACACCGGGGAGCTGTTTTTT. Its translation is CASSLARENTGELFF.

The V call is TRBV6-1, the J call TRBJ2-1; TRBD2 is a possible D gene (6 bases). Germline V CDR1 and CDR2: MNHNS, SASEGT. CDR3 length equals 16 residues. Trimming removed 4 bases from V and 0 bases from J, with 13 bases in between. The CDR3 coding sequence is TGTGCCAGCAGTGGGCAGCGGGCGGCCTCCTACAATGAGCAGTTCTTC. As protein: CASSGQRAASYNEQFF.

The J gene is TRBJ1-2, the V gene TRBV12-3 or TRBV12-4; D is uncertain. V lost 5 bases and J 7 bases, leaving 11 bases between the germline ends. The CDR3 sequence is 12 residues long. The CDR3 DNA reads TGTGCCAGCAGTCCCGGGGTAGGTGGCTACACCTTC. It codes for CASSPGVGGYTF.

V is TRBV19 and J is TRBJ2-7; a weak D match, TRBD1 (6 bases). CDR1 LNHDA and CDR2 SQIVND come from the germline V gene (reference sequence). This CDR3 has 15 amino acids. Trimming took 4 bases from V and 1 from J, leaving 14 bases between them. CDR3 sequence: CASSTADSRSYEQYF. The CDR3 DNA follows: TGTGCCAGTAGTACCGCGGACAGCCGATCCTACGAGCAGTACTTC.

The rearrangement uses TRBV29-1 and TRBJ1-1, with TRBD1 identical over 7 bases. Per the germline V gene, CDR1 is SQVTM and CDR2 is ANQGSEA. The CDR3 is 12 residues long. Trimming at V came to 6 bases and at J to 4 bases, leaving 5 bases not matched to a gene. The CDR3 protein is CSVKRDSTEAFF. CDR3 DNA sequence: TGCAGCGTAAAACGGGACAGCACTGAAGCTTTCTTT.

The rearrangement links TRBV11-2 to TRBJ1-1; 7 bases agree with TRBD1. This CDR3 region has 13 residues. With V trimmed by 6 bases and J by 7 bases, 8 bases remained unmatched. Germline CDR1 reads SGHAT; CDR2 reads FQNNGV. Written as DNA, the CDR3 is TGTGCCAGCAGACGTGGACAGGAGTATGAAGCTTTCTTT. Amino acid sequence: CASRRGQEYEAFF.